One sample yielded the 22 T cell receptor beta chains listed below, sequenced in a study of cytotoxic CD8 clonotypes in ibrutinib-treated CLL. Clones were read by immunoSEQ multiplex PCR, and TCRdb kept only the in-frame ones, dropping some. The sample consists of some 140,000 clones, approximately 90% of them appearing once. This sample comprised PBMCs, obtained after 12 months of ibrutinib treatment. Source of these receptors: a human donor with chronic lymphocytic leukemia.

J is TRBJ2-1 and V is TRBV4-1, with D maybe TRBD1 (6 bases). Trimming took 0 bases from V and 12 from J, leaving 15 bases between them. Germline CDR1 and CDR2: MGHRA and YSYEKL. This CDR3 comprises 14 residues. The CDR3 coding sequence is TGCGCCAGCAGCCAAGAAGGACAGTCTAACGGGCAGTTCTTC. Encoded protein: CASSQEGQSNGQFF.

The chain employs TRBV19 and TRBJ2-2, with unresolved D. The CDR3 loop spans 14 amino acids. Germline V gene data show CDR1 as LNHDA and CDR2 as SQIVND (reference sequence). V shed 7 bases and J shed 1 base, with 10 bases lying between them. Written as DNA, the CDR3 is TGTGCCAGTATTACGACTTGGAACACCGGGGAGCTGTTTTTT. Its protein product is CASITTWNTGELFF.

V gene TRBV19 combines with J gene TRBJ1-4, with 9 positions matching TRBD1. The CDR3 is made up of 13 amino acids. Germline V CDR1 and CDR2: LNHDA, SQIVND (reference sequence). J gave up 8 bases and V 11 bases, and 9 bases lay outside the gene matches. This chain's CDR3 is CAGWDRENEKLFF. DNA of the CDR3: TGTGCCGGATGGGACAGGGAAAACGAAAAACTGTTTTTT.

CDR3 in amino acids: CASRTSLTLGETQYF. The CDR3 DNA is TGCGCCAGCAGGACAAGTTTAACCCTCGGGGAGACCCAGTACTTC. This chain uses TRBV5-1 with TRBJ2-5, with D unclear. The length of the CDR3 is 15 residues. CDR1 and CDR2 from the germline V gene are SGHRS and YFSETQ. Trimming pared 5 bases from V and 5 bases from J, leaving 19 bases between.

This chain joins TRBV27 and TRBJ2-2, with a possible D match to TRBD1 (6 bases). This CDR3 contains 16 residues. Germline CDR1 reads MNHEY; CDR2 reads SMNVEV (reference sequence). With 5 bases removed from V and 6 bases from J, the gap between germline ends came to 19 bases. In DNA, the CDR3 is TGTGCCAGCAGTATCCTCCTCCAGGGGTTGGCCGGGGAGCTGTTTTTT. Translated, it gives CASSILLQGLAGELFF.

The J gene is TRBJ1-1, the V gene TRBV19; possibly TRBD1 for D (6 bases). The length of the CDR3 is 15 residues. Deletions cut 5 bases from V and 5 bases from J, with 18 bases between. CDR1 is LNHDA and CDR2 is SQIVND in the germline V gene (reference sequence). Here the CDR3 DNA reads TGTGCCAGTAGTTCCCTAGGGGCCCAGGGGACTGAAGCTTTCTTT. Protein sequence: CASSSLGAQGTEAFF.

V usage is TRBV6-6 and J usage is TRBJ2-7, with 8 bases matching TRBD1. V shed 1 base and J 6 bases; nucleotides not matched to a gene: 5. Germline CDR1 and CDR2: MNHNY and SVGAGI (reference sequence). The CDR3 sequence is 14 residues long. The CDR3 here is CASSYLDRDGEQYF. The CDR3, as DNA: TGTGCCAGCAGTTACTTGGACAGGGACGGCGAGCAGTACTTC.

The genes are TRBV28 and TRBJ2-7; a possible D gene is TRBD2 (6 bases). In germline, CDR1 is MDHEN, CDR2 SYDVKM. The V end was cut by 6 bases, the J end by 3 bases, with 15 bases between. The CDR3 extends over 14 amino acids. The CDR3: CASRLPGALYEQYF. CDR3 nucleotide sequence: TGTGCCAGCAGATTACCGGGAGCTCTCTACGAGCAGTACTTC.

The rearrangement joins TRBV27 to TRBJ2-1, with unresolved D. The CDR3 is 15 residues long. The germline V gene encodes CDR1 MNHEY and CDR2 SMNVEV (reference sequence). V lost 2 bases, J lost 0 bases, and 8 bases lay in between. This chain's CDR3 is CASSLGLSSYNEQFF. The DNA of the CDR3 is TGTGCCAGCAGTTTAGGGCTCAGCTCCTACAATGAGCAGTTCTTC.

The table lists this clone with a count of one. The rearrangement links TRBV9 to TRBJ2-7; D gene ambiguous. The CDR3 consists of 15 residues. Trimming pared 0 bases from V and 3 bases from J, leaving 13 bases between. CDR1 is SGDLS, CDR2 YYNGEE, per germline. Here the CDR3 DNA reads TGTGCCAGCAGCGTAGCGGCAGGCAGGAACTACGAGCAGTACTTC. Protein: CASSVAAGRNYEQYF.

The chain recombines TRBV6-1 with TRBJ1-5; 8 bases align to TRBD1. The V and J ends lost 8 bases and 6 bases, in that order; junction bases with no gene match: 9. Germline CDR1 reads MNHNS; CDR2 reads SASEGT. The CDR3 is made up of 14 amino acids. In DNA form, the CDR3 reads TGTGCCAGCTGGCCCGACAGGGGCGGTCAGCCCCAGCATTTT. Amino acids: CASWPDRGGQPQHF.

This chain connects TRBV7-2 to TRBJ2-3; TRBD2 agrees at 10 bases. Unmatched junction bases numbered 8, after V lost 4 bases and J lost 4 bases. The CDR3 runs 16 residues. The germline CDR1 and CDR2 sequences are SGHTA and FQGNSA. The CDR3 is CASSSRSAGGADTQYF. CDR3 nucleotides: TGTGCCAGCAGCTCCCGCTCAGCGGGAGGGGCAGATACGCAGTATTTT.

The chain has TRBV9 and TRBJ2-7; unclear D gene. CDR3 length equals 15 residues. From germline, CDR1 is SGDLS and CDR2 YYNGEE. The germline V and J ends were trimmed by 7 bases and 0 bases, with 17 bases remaining between them. CDR3 in DNA: TGTGCCAGCTCCCGTAGAACAGAAATCTCCTACGAGCAGTACTTC. This gives the protein CASSRRTEISYEQYF.

In this sample, this clone turned up once. The V gene is TRBV28, the J gene TRBJ2-7; D may be TRBD2 (6 bases). Trimming pared 5 bases from V and 7 bases from J, leaving 18 bases between. The CDR3 contains 14 residues. The germline V gene has CDR1 MDHEN and CDR2 SYDVKM. CDR3 amino acids: CASSLPRYAGEQYF. CDR3 nucleotides: TGTGCCAGCAGTCTCCCTCGCTATGCGGGGGAGCAGTACTTC.

This chain's CDR3 is CATHVGATEAFF. The CDR3 bases are TGTGCCACCCACGTGGGGGCCACTGAAGCTTTCTTT. The rearrangement uses TRBV6-5 and TRBJ1-1; perhaps TRBD1 as D (6 bases). V lost 10 bases to trimming and J lost 4 bases, with 13 bases between them. Germline V gives CDR1 MNHEY, CDR2 SVGAGI. CDR3 length: 12 amino acids.

CDR3 region: CASSLVPGLAGVENEQFF. The CDR3 DNA reads as TGTGCCAGCAGCTTAGTCCCCGGTTTGGCGGGGGTTGAGAATGAGCAGTTCTTC. The V gene is TRBV7-6, the J gene TRBJ2-1; TRBD2 agrees at 7 bases. The CDR3 runs to 18 residues. V lost 1 base, J lost 7 bases, and 16 bases stayed unmatched. Germline CDR1 and CDR2: SGHVS and FNYEAQ.

The chain carries TRBV28 and TRBJ2-5, with D uncertain. The V and J ends lost 7 bases and 4 bases respectively, with 13 bases between them. Germline V CDR1 and CDR2: MDHEN, SYDVKM. CDR3 length: 13 amino acids. CDR3 coding DNA: TGTGCCAGCATCCCGTTTCTGGGAGAGACCCAGTACTTC. Protein product: CASIPFLGETQYF.

V is TRBV25-1 and J is TRBJ2-6; no clear D gene. CDR3 length equals 13 residues. V shed 8 bases and J shed 4 bases, with 9 bases lying between them. Germline lookup yields CDR1 MGHDK and CDR2 SYGVNS. Here the CDR3 DNA reads TGTGCCAGCGCTTTGGGGGGGGCCAACGTCCTGACTTTC. This translates into CASALGGANVLTF.

The chain carries TRBV7-2 and TRBJ1-2; TRBD1 might be the D (5 bases). The germline CDR1 and CDR2 sequences are SGHTA and FQGNSA. V lost 5 bases and J lost 8, with 21 bases in between. The CDR3 has 15 amino acids. The CDR3: CASSKWGKTDEGYTF. CDR3 nucleotides: TGTGCCAGCAGCAAGTGGGGGAAGACGGACGAGGGCTACACCTTC.

The J gene is TRBJ1-2, the V gene TRBV7-6, with TRBD1 identical over 9 bases. The CDR3 is 17 residues long. The junction had 12 bases not matched to a gene; V was cut back by 0 bases and J by 7 bases. CDR1 is SGHVS and CDR2 is FNYEAQ in the germline V gene. This CDR3 reads CASSLAFEDRGSSGYTF. CDR3 in DNA: TGTGCCAGCAGCTTAGCCTTTGAGGACAGGGGCAGCAGTGGCTACACCTTC.

The J gene is TRBJ2-5, the V gene TRBV19; TRBD1 matches at 10 bases. In germline, CDR1 is LNHDA, CDR2 SQIVND (reference sequence). The CDR3 runs to 15 residues. V gave up 1 base and J gave up 5 bases; unmatched junction bases: 4. Written as DNA, the CDR3 is TGTGCCAGTAGTATAGGACAGGGGGCTTGGGAGACCCAGTACTTC. Amino acids: CASSIGQGAWETQYF. The entire variable domain, with the rest obtained from reference TRBV19 and TRBJ2-5, is as follows: DGGITQSPKYLFRKEGQNVTLSCEQNLNHDAMYWYRQDPGQGLRLIYYSQIVNDFQKGDIAEGYSVSREKKESFPLTVTSAQKNPTAFYLCASSIGQGAWETQYFGPGTRLLVL.

The J gene is TRBJ2-7, the V gene TRBV7-3, with 8 bases fitting TRBD1. The V segment lost 5 bases and the J segment 6 bases; nucleotides outside the gene matches: 12. In germline, CDR1 is SGHTA, CDR2 FQGTGA. The CDR3 extends over 15 amino acids. The CDR3 DNA is TGTGCCAGCAGCCCTCGGGGACAGGTTCCAACCGAGCAGTACTTC. It codes for CASSPRGQVPTEQYF.